This TCR beta chain comes out of a study of T cells after yellow fever vaccination. Findings of the study overall: Booster sampling recovered most clones from primary vaccination (less than 97% CD4, roughly 86% CD8).

In this sample, this clonotype turned up many times. Its cognate antigen is unknown. TCRdb passed the 5' RACE reads through MiXCR, listing each CDR3 protein once. This sample has a few hundred thousand distinct CDR3 sequences, with roughly 4.3% found just once. The CDR3 consists of 16 residues. Losses at the gene ends were 5 bases for V and 2 bases for J; bases not matched to a gene: 11. Per the germline V gene, CDR1 is SGHTA and CDR2 is FQGNSA. Sequences were derived from PBMCs, sampled 5 days after the yellow fever booster vaccination. This receptor was taken from a man aged 18 to 29 who received the YFV17D yellow fever vaccine. This chain joins TRBV7-2 and TRBJ1-2; 7 nucleotides align to TRBD1. The CDR3 DNA reads as TGTGCCAGCAGCGAGGGCGCGGGACAGCTAAACTATGGCTACACCTTC. Its protein product is CASSEGAGQLNYGYTF. Filled out from reference TRBV7-2 and TRBJ1-2, the complete variable domain reads GAGVSQSPSNKVTEKGKDVELRCDPISGHTALYWYRQSLGQGLEFLIYFQGNSAPDKSGLPSDRFSAERTGGSVSTLTIQRTQQEDSAVYLCASSEGAGQLNYGYTFGSGTRLTVV.